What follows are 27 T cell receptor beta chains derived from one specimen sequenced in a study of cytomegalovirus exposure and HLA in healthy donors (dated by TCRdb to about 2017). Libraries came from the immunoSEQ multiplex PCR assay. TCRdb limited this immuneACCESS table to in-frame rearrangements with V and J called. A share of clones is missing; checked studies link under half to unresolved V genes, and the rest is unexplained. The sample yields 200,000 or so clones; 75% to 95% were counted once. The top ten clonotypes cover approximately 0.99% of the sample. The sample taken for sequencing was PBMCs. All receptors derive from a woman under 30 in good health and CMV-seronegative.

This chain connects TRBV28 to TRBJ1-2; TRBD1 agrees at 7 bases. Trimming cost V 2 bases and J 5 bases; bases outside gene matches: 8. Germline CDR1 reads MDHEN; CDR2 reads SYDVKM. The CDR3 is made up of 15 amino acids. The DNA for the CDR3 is TGTGCCAGCAGTTTAGGGGGACAGCGGTCTTATGGCTACACCTTC. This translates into CASSLGGQRSYGYTF.

In DNA form, the CDR3 reads TGTGCCAGCAGTAAACAGGGTGGCGGCTACACCTTC. Translated, it gives CASSKQGGGYTF. The rearrangement joins TRBV6-5 to TRBJ1-2, with D perhaps matching TRBD1 (6 bases). V gave up 5 bases and J gave up 8 bases, with 12 bases separating them. CDR3 length equals 12 residues. The germline V gene has CDR1 MNHEY and CDR2 SVGAGI.

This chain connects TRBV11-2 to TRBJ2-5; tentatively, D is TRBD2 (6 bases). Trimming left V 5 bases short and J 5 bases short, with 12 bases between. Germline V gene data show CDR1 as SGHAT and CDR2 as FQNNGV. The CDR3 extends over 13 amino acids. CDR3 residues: CASSRDSGETQYF. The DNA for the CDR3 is TGTGCCAGCAGCCGGGACTCGGGGGAGACCCAGTACTTC. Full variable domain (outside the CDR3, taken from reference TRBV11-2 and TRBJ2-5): EAGVAQSPRYKIIEKRQSVAFWCNPISGHATLYWYQQILGQGPKLLIQFQNNGVVDDSQLPKDRFSAERLKGVDSTLKIQPAKLEDSAVYLCASSRDSGETQYFGPGTRLLVL.

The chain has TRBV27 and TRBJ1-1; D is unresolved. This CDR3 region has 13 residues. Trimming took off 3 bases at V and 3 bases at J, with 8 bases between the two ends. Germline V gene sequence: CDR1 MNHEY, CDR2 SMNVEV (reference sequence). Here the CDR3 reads CASSLRQYTEAFF. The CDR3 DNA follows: TGTGCCAGCAGTTTGAGGCAATACACTGAAGCTTTCTTT.

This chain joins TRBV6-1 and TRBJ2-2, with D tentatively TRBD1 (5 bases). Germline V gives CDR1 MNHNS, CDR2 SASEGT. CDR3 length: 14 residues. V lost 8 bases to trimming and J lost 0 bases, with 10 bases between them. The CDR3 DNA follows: TGTGCCAGCTCTCGACAGCCGAACACCGGGGAGCTGTTTTTT. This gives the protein CASSRQPNTGELFF.

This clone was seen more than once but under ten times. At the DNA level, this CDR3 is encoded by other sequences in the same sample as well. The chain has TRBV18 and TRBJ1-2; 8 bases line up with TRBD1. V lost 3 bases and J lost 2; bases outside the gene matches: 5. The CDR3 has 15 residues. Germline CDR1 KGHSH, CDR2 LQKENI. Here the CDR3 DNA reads TGTGCCAGCTCACCGGCAGGACAGGGCAACTATGGCTACACCTTC. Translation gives CASSPAGQGNYGYTF.

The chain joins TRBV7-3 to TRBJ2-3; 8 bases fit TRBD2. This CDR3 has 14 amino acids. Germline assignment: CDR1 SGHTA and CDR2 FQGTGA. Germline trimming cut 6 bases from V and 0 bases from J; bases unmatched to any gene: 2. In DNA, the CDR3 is TGTGCCAGCAGTTTAGCGGGAAGCACAGATACGCAGTATTTT. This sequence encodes CASSLAGSTDTQYF. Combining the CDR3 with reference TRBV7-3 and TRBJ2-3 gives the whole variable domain GAGVSQTPSNKVTEKGKYVELRCDPISGHTALYWYRQSLGQGPEFLIYFQGTGAADDSGLPNDRFFAVRPEGSVSTLKIQRTERGDSAVYLCASSLAGSTDTQYFGPGTRLTVL.

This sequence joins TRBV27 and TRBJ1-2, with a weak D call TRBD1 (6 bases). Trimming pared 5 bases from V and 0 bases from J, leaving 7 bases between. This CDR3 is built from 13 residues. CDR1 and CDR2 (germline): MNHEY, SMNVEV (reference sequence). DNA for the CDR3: TGTGCCAGCAGTCGGACAGCTAACTATGGCTACACCTTC. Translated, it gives CASSRTANYGYTF.

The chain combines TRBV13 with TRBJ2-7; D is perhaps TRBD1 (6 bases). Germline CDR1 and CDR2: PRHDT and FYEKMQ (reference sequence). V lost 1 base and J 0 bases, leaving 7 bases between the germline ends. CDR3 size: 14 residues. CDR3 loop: CASSLDRVSYEQYF. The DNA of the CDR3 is TGTGCCAGCAGCTTAGACAGGGTCTCCTACGAGCAGTACTTC. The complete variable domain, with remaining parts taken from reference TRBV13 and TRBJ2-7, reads AAGVIQSPRHLIKEKRETATLKCYPIPRHDTVYWYQQGPGQDPQFLISFYEKMQSDKGSIPDRFSAQQFSDYHSELNMSSLELGDSALYFCASSLDRVSYEQYFGPGTRLTVT.

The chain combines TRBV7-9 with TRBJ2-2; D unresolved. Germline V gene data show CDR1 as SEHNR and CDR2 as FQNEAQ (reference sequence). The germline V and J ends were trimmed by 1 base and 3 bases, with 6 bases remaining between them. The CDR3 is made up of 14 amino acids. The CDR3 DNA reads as TGTGCCAGCAGCTTAGGAGCTTACACCGGGGAGCTGTTTTTT. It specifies CASSLGAYTGELFF.

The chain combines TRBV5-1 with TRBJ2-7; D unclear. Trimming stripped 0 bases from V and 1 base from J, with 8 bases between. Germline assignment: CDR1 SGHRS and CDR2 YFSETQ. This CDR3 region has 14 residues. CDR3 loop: CASSLGLQSYEQYF. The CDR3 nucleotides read TGCGCCAGCAGCTTGGGGCTCCAATCCTACGAGCAGTACTTC.

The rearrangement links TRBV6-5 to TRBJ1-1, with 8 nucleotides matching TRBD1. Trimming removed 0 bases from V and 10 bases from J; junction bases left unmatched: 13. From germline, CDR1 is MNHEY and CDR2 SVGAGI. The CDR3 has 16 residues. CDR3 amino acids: CASSYSGRTGGESAFF. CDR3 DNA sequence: TGTGCCAGCAGTTACTCGGGTCGAACAGGGGGGGAGTCAGCTTTCTTT.

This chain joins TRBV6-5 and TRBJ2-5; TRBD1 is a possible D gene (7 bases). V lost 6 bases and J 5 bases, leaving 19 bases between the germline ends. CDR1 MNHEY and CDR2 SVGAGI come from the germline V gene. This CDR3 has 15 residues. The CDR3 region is CASRSGTLRGETQYF. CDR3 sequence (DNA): TGTGCCAGCAGGTCTGGGACTCTCAGGGGGGAGACCCAGTACTTC.

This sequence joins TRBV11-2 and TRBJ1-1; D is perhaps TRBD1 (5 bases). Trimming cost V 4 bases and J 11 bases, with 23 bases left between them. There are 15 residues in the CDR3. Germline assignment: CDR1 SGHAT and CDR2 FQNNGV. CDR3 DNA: TGTGCCAGCAGCTCTCCCGAGACAGCTGAACACGGGGCTTTCTTT. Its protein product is CASSSPETAEHGAFF.

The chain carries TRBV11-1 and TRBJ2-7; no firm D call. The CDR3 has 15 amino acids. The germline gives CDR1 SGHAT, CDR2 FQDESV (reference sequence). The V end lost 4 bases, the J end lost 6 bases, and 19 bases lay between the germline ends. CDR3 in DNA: TGTGCCAGCAGCTATAGGCGAAGCACCCCGGGCGAGCAGTACTTC. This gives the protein CASSYRRSTPGEQYF.

The DNA of the CDR3 is TGTGCCAGTAGTATCACCCAGGGATTCGCCGAGCAGTACTTC. This translates into CASSITQGFAEQYF. This chain links TRBV19 with TRBJ2-7, with D perhaps TRBD1 (5 bases). The V and J ends lost 3 bases and 6 bases respectively, with 15 bases between them. The CDR3 spans 14 residues. Germline values: CDR1 LNHDA, CDR2 SQIVND (reference sequence).

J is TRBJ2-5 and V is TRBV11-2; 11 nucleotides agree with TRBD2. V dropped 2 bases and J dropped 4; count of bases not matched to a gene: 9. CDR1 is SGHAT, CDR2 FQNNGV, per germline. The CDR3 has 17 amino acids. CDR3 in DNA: TGTGCCAGCAGCTTAATGGCCCTAGCGGGAGGAAGAGAGACCCAGTACTTC. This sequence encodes CASSLMALAGGRETQYF.

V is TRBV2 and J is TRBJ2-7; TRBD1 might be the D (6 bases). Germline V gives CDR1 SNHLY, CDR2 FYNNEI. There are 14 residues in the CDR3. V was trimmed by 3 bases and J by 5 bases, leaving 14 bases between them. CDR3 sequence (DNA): TGTGCCAGCAGTGACTCGTGGGGGCTGCACGAGCAGTACTTC. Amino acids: CASSDSWGLHEQYF.

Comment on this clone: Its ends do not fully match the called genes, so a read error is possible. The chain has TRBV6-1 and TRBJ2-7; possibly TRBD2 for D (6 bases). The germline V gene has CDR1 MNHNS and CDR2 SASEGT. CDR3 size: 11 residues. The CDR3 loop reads CASSLPGTGDF. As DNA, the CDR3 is TGTGCCAGCAGCTTACCCGGGACGGGGGACTTC.

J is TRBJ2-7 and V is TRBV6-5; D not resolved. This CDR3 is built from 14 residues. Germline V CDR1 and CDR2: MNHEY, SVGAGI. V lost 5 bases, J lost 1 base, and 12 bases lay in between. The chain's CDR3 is CASSIRIRSYEQYF. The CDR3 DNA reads TGTGCCAGCAGTATCAGGATTCGTTCCTACGAGCAGTACTTC.

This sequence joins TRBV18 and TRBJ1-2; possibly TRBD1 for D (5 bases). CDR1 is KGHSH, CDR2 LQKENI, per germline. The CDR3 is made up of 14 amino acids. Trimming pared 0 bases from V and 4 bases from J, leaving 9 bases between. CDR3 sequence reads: CASSPPGASYGYTF. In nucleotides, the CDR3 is TGTGCCAGCTCACCACCAGGGGCGAGCTATGGCTACACCTTC.

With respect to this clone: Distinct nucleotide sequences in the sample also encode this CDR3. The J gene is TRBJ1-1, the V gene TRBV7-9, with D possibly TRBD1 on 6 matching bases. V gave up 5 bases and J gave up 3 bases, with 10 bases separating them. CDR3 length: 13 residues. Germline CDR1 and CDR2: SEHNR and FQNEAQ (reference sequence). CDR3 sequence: CASSSRGHTEAFF. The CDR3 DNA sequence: TGTGCCAGCAGCAGCAGGGGTCACACTGAAGCTTTCTTT.

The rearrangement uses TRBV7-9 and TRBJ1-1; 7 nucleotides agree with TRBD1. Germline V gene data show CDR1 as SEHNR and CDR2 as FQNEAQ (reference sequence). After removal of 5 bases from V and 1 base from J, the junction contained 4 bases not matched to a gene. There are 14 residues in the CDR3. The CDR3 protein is CASSQGQPNTEAFF. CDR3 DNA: TGTGCCAGCAGCCAGGGACAGCCGAACACTGAAGCTTTCTTT.

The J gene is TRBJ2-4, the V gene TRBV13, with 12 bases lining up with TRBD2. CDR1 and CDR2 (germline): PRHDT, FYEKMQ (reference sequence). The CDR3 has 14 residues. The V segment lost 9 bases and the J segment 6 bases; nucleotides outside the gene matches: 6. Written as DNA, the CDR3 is TGTGCCAGTTCTAGCGGGAGGGCCGCAAACATTCAGTACTTC. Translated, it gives CASSSGRAANIQYF.

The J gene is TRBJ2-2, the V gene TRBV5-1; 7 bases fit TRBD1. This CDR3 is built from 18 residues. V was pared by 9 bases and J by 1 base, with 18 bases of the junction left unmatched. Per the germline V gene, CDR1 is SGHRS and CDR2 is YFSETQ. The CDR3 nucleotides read TGCGCCAAAACCGGGACAGAGGTAAGGAGTCGGAACACCGGGGAGCTGTTTTTT. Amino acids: CAKTGTEVRSRNTGELFF.

The CDR3 here is CASSGGTSRRGNEQFF. The DNA of the CDR3 is TGTGCCAGCAGCGGTGGGACTAGCCGGAGGGGGAATGAGCAGTTCTTC. The rearrangement links TRBV7-9 to TRBJ2-1; 9 bases map to TRBD2. CDR1 and CDR2 from the germline V gene are SEHNR and FQNEAQ (reference sequence). The CDR3 runs 16 residues. The V gene end was trimmed by 5 bases and the J gene end by 7 bases; junction bases not matched to a gene: 12.

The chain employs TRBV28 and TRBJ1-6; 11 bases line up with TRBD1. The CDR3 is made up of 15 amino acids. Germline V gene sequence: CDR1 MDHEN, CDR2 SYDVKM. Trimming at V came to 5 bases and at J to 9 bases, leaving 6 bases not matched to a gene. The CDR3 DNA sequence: TGTGCCAGCAGTGGACCGGGACAGGGGGGTTCACCCCTCCACTTT. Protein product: CASSGPGQGGSPLHF.